The clone carrying this T cell receptor (beta chain) was counted only a few times. What it binds is unknown. The entry originates in a study of cytomegalovirus exposure and HLA in healthy donors. Broader study findings: In a later analysis, compared with equally common non-associated chains, HLA-associated beta chains were more expanded. Later on, a genetic analysis was performed. It linked a missense variant in DCLRE1C with V- and J-gene trimming of TCR beta.

This CDR3 has 13 amino acids. V shed 10 bases, J shed 9 bases, and the junction held 7 bases outside the gene matches. Germline V lookup: CDR1 MNHEY, CDR2 SVGAGI. Primers included in the PCR were 60 Vbeta and 13 Jbeta primers. The protocol was immunoSEQ multiplex PCR, while the TCRdb copy is restricted to in-frame clones and leaves out a portion. The top ten hold about 6.8% of the sample, which has 150,000 to 200,000 clones, around 80% seen once. The sequencing input was PBMCs. The origin of this receptor is a man aged 50 or older in good health and CMV-seropositive. The J gene is TRBJ1-6, the V gene TRBV6-5; 9 nucleotides agree with TRBD1. This CDR3 reads CATPGQGASPLHF. The CDR3 DNA reads as TGTGCCACCCCGGGACAGGGCGCTTCACCCCTCCACTTT.